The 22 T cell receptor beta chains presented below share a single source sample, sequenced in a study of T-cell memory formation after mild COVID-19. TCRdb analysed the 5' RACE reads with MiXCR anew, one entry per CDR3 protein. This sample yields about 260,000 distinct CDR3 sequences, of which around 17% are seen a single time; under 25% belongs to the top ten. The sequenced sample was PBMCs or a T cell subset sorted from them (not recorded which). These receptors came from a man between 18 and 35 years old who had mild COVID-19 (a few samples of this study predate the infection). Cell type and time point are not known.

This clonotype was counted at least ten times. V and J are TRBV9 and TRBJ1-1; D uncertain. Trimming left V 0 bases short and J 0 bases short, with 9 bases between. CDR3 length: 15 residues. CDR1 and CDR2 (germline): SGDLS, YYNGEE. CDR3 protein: CASSVVTGMNTEAFF. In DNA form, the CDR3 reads TGTGCCAGCAGCGTAGTAACGGGTATGAACACTGAAGCTTTCTTT.

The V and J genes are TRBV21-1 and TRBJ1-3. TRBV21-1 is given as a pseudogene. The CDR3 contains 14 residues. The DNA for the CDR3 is TGTGCCAGATCCGGACGGCGCTCTGGAAACACCATATATTTT. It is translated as CARSGRRSGNTIYF.

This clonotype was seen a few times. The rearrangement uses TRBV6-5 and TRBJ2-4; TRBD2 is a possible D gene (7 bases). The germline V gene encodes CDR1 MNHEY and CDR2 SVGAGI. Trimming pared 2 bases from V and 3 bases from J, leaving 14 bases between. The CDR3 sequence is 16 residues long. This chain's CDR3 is CASSYGGAGSKNIQYF. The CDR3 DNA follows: TGTGCCAGCAGTTACGGGGGGGCCGGGAGCAAAAACATTCAGTACTTC.

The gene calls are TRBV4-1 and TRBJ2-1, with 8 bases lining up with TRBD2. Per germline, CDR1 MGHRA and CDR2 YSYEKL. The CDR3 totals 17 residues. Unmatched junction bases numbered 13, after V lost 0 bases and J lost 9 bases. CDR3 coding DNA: TGCGCCAGCAGCCAAGATCCGGGGACTAGACTTTTGTTTGAGCAGTTCTTC. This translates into CASSQDPGTRLLFEQFF.

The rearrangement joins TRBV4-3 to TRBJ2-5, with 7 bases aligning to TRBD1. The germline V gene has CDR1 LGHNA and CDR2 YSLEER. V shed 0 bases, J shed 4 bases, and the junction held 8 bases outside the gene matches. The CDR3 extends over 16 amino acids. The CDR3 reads CASSQELQGGSETQYF. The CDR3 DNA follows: TGCGCCAGCAGCCAAGAACTACAAGGGGGCTCAGAGACCCAGTACTTC.

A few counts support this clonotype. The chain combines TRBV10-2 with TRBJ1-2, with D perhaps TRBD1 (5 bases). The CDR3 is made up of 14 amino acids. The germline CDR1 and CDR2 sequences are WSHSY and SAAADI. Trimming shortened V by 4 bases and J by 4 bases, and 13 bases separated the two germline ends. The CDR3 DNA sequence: TGCGCCAGCAGTGTGTTAGGTGACAGCTATGGCTACACCTTC. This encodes CASSVLGDSYGYTF.

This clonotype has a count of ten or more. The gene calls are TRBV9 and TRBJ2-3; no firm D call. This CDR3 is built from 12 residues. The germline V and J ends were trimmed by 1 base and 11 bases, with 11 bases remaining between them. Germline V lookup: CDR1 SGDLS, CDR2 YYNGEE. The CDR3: CASSVRKPEQYF. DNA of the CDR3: TGTGCCAGCAGCGTAAGGAAACCGGAGCAGTATTTT.

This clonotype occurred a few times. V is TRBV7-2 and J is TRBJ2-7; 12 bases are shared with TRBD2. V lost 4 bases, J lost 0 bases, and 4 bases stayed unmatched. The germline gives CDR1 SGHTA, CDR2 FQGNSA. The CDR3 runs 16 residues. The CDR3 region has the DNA TGTGCCAGCAGCTCCAGACTAGCGGGGGCCTCCTACGAGCAGTACTTC. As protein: CASSSRLAGASYEQYF. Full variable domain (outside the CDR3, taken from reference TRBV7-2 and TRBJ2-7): GAGVSQSPSNKVTEKGKDVELRCDPISGHTALYWYRQSLGQGLEFLIYFQGNSAPDKSGLPSDRFSAERTGGSVSTLTIQRTQQEDSAVYLCASSSRLAGASYEQYFGPGTRLTVT.

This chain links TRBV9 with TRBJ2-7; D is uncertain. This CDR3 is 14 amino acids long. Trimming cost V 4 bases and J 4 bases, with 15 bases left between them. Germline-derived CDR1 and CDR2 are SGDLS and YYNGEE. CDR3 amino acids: CASSPRAGNYEQYF. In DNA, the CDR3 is TGTGCCAGCAGCCCCCGGGCAGGAAATTACGAGCAGTACTTC.

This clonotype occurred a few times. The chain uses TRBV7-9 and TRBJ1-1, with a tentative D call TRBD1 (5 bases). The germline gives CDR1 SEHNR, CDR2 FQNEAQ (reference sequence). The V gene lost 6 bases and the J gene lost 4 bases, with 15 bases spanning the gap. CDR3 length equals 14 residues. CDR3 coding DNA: TGTGCCAGCAGTCGAGACCCGGGGGGCACTGAAGCTTTCTTT. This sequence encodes CASSRDPGGTEAFF.

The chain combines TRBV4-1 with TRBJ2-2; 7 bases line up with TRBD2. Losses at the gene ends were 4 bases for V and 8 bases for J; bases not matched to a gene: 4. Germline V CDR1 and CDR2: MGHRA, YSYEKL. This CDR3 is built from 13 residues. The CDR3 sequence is CASSPRGDGELFF. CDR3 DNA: TGCGCCAGCAGCCCTCGGGGGGATGGGGAGCTGTTTTTT.

The CDR3 reads CASRTGVGETQYF. The CDR3 DNA is TGCGCCAGCCGGACAGGGGTGGGAGAGACCCAGTACTTC. The gene calls are TRBV5-1 and TRBJ2-5; 9 positions agree with TRBD1. The CDR3 is made up of 13 amino acids. CDR1 and CDR2 (germline): SGHRS, YFSETQ. Unmatched junction bases numbered 5, after V lost 7 bases and J lost 4 bases.

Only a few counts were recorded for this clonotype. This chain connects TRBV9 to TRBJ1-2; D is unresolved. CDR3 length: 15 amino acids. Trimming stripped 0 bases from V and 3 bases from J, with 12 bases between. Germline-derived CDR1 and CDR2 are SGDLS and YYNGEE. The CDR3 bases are TGTGCCAGCAGCGTAGCCACCCCCGGGGACTATGGCTACACCTTC. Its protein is CASSVATPGDYGYTF.

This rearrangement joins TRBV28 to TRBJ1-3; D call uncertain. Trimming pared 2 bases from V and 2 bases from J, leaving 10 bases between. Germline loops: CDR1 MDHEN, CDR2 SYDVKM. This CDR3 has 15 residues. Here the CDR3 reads CASSLNRGAGNTIYF. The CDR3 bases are TGTGCCAGCAGTTTAAACAGAGGAGCTGGAAACACCATATATTTT.

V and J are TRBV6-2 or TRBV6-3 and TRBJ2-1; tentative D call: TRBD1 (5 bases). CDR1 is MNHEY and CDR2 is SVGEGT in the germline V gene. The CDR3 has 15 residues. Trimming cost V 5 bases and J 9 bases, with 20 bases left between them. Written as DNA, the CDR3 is TGTGCCAGCAGTAAACCCCGCCCCAGGGATAGTGAGCAGTTCTTC. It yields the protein CASSKPRPRDSEQFF.

The CDR3 region has the DNA TGCGCCAGCAGCTTGGGCCCCAAAGTTCCAAGAGCAGATACGCAGTATTTT. Its translation is CASSLGPKVPRADTQYF. The chain combines TRBV5-1 with TRBJ2-3; D is undetermined. The CDR3 is made up of 17 amino acids. With 0 bases removed from V and 4 bases from J, the gap between germline ends came to 18 bases. Germline V gene sequence: CDR1 SGHRS, CDR2 YFSETQ.

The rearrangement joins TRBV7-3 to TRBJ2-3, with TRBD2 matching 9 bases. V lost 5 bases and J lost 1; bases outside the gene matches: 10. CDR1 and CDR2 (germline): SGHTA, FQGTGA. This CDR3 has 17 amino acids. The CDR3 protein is CASSLPGLAGGTDTQYF. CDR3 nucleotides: TGTGCCAGCAGCCTACCTGGGTTAGCGGGGGGCACAGATACGCAGTATTTT.

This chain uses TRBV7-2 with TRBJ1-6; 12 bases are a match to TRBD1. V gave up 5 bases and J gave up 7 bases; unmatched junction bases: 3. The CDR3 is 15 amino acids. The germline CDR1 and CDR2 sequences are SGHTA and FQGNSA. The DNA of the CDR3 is TGTGCCAGCAGCGGGGACAGGGGGCGAAATTCACCCCTCCACTTT. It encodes CASSGDRGRNSPLHF.

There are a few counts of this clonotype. Written as DNA, the CDR3 is TGTGCCAGCAGCCCCTCCCCCCGTGTCGGGTACTATGGCTACACCTTC. Translating it yields CASSPSPRVGYYGYTF. The gene calls are TRBV7-2 and TRBJ1-2; unclear D gene. This CDR3 is built from 16 residues. Germline-derived CDR1 and CDR2 are SGHTA and FQGNSA. Trimming removed 5 bases from V and 3 bases from J, with 19 bases in between.

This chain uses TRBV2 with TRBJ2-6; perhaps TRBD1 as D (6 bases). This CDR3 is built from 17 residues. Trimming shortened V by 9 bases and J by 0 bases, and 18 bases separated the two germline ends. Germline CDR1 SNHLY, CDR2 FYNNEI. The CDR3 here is CASTGTLSISGANVLTF. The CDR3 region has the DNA TGTGCCAGTACCGGGACACTGAGTATCTCTGGGGCCAACGTCCTGACTTTC.

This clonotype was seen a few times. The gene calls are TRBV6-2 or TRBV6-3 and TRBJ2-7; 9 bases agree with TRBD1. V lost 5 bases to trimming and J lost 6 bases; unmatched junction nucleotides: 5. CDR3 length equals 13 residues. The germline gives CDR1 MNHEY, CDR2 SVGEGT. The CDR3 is CASSARQGGEQYF. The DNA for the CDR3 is TGTGCCAGCAGTGCCCGACAGGGGGGCGAGCAGTACTTC.

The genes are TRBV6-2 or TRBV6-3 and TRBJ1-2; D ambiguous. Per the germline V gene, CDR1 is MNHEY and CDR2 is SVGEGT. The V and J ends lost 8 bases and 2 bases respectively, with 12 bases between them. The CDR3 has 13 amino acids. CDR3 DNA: TGTGCCAGCGTTTATGCCCCAAACTATGGCTACACCTTC. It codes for CASVYAPNYGYTF.